This T cell receptor beta chain was captured by sequencing in a study of response to subunit inactivated influenza vaccine. V shed 5 bases and J 8 bases; nucleotides not matched to a gene: 13. Germline V CDR1 and CDR2: SQVTM, ANQGSEA. The CDR3 has 15 amino acids. TCRdb fed the RT-PCR reads into MiXCR, producing one record per CDR3 protein. The table records more than 550,000 distinct CDR3 sequences, roughly 10% of them present only once. A few counts support this clonotype. These data also featured in a second study, about T cells expressing NK-cell markers. This second report adds: With UMIs, 5'RACE template switching was used to make TCR beta cDNA. Sequencing of TCR beta repertoires drew on sorted CD3+CD56+NKG2C+, CD3+CD56+NKG2C- and CD3+CD56-NKG2C+ T cells. Of CD8+ T cells, roughly 1.0-7.5% belonged to dominant NKG2C+ clonotypes in roughly six donors.

The sequence came from a man in his forties or fifties who received an inactivated influenza vaccine. V gene TRBV29-1 combines with J gene TRBJ2-2; 8 bases line up with TRBD1. The material sequenced was PBMCs from blood, taken on the day of vaccination. CDR3 residues: CSVKTRQGLAGELFF. DNA of the CDR3: TGCAGCGTTAAAACCAGACAGGGGTTAGCTGGGGAGCTGTTTTTT.